These T cell receptor beta chains were read from a single sample in a study of T cell responses to AZD1222 COVID-19 vaccine. Data came from immunoSEQ multiplex PCR; TCRdb stores just in-frame clones and leaves some out. The sample lists about 140,000 clones, approximately 89% occurring once. Here the sequenced sample was peripheral blood, taken on day 0 of AZD1222 vaccination. The receptors shown here come from an adult in good health. Each CDR3 is given with its conserved first and last residue. A D gene is named only where the DNA matches it firmly. Clone size, where shown, is once, few, many, or a class for clones that have expanded.

cdr3_aa cdr3_nt d_call j_call clone_size v_call
CASSLGSGSPLGNNEQFF TGTGCCAGCAGTTTAGGTAGCGGGAGCCCCCTGGGGAACAATGAGCAGTTCTTC TRBD2 TRBJ2-1 - TRBV28
CASSLGTGGHQLFF TGTGCCAGCAGCTTAGGGACAGGGGGCCATCAACTGTTTTTT TRBD1 TRBJ1-4 once TRBV5-6
CASRLAGGVYNEQFF TGTGCCAGCAGACTGGCGGGGGGAGTCTACAATGAGCAGTTCTTC TRBD2 TRBJ2-1 - TRBV6-5
CASSPQGGNQPQHF TGTGCCAGCTCACCCCAGGGGGGCAATCAGCCCCAGCATTTT TRBD1 TRBJ1-5 once TRBV18
CASSLMGQDWIHTEAFF TGTGCCAGCAGTTTAATGGGACAGGACTGGATCCACACTGAAGCTTTCTTT TRBD1 TRBJ1-1 - TRBV27
CASSQGLAGGLTKNIQYF TGCGCCAGCAGCCAAGGACTAGCGGGGGGGCTCACCAAAAACATTCAGTACTTC TRBD2 TRBJ2-4 - TRBV4-1
CASSSTTGSREKLFF TGTGCCAGCTCATCAACTACAGGGAGCCGGGAAAAACTGTTTTTT - TRBJ1-4 - TRBV18
CASSPYSWDKSTGYTF TGTGCCAGCTCACCTTACTCATGGGACAAAAGCACTGGCTACACCTTC - TRBJ1-2 - TRBV18
CASSIRPRANEKLFF TGTGCCAGTAGTATTCGGCCCAGGGCAAATGAAAAACTGTTTTTT - TRBJ1-4 - TRBV19
CASSYGRRETQYF TGTGCCAGCAGTTACGGGCGTCGAGAGACCCAGTACTTC - TRBJ2-5 - TRBV6-5
CASRVGWGANVLTF TGTGCCAGCAGGGTTGGATGGGGGGCCAACGTCCTGACTTTC - TRBJ2-6 - TRBV2
CASSIIPSGQTEAFF TGTGCCAGTAGTATCATCCCTTCGGGACAGACTGAAGCTTTCTTT TRBD1 TRBJ1-1 few TRBV19
CASSLGERKGRNEQFF TGCGCCAGCAGCTTGGGGGAAAGAAAGGGGAGAAATGAGCAGTTCTTC - TRBJ2-1 - TRBV5-1
CASSLTGGFGYTF TGTGCCAGCAGCTTAACCGGAGGATTCGGCTACACCTTC - TRBJ1-2 - TRBV7-3
CASSETSFGKETQYF TGCGCCAGCAGTGAGACCTCCTTCGGGAAGGAGACCCAGTACTTC - TRBJ2-5 - TRBV10-1
CASSFLNYGYTF TGTGCCAGCAGTTTCCTTAACTATGGCTACACCTTC - TRBJ1-2 - TRBV28
CAWRAHRGEKLFF TGTGCCTGGCGTGCACATCGTGGAGAAAAACTGTTTTTT - TRBJ1-4 - TRBV30
CASSEYRGSNYGYTF TGTGCCAGCAGTGAATATAGGGGCTCTAACTATGGCTACACCTTC - TRBJ1-2 - TRBV2
CASSQDHHAEITDTQYF TGCGCCAGCAGCCAAGATCATCATGCGGAAATCACAGATACGCAGTATTTT - TRBJ2-3 - TRBV4-1
CASSTRRTDDQPQHF TGTGCCAGTAGTACCCGGCGGACGGATGATCAGCCCCAGCATTTT - TRBJ1-5 - TRBV19
CASSRLAGITDTQYF TGTGCCAGCAGCAGACTAGCGGGTATCACAGATACGCAGTATTTT TRBD2 TRBJ2-3 - TRBV6-5
CASSLGGTKRETQYF TGCGCCAGCAGCTTGGGGGGGACTAAGAGAGAGACCCAGTACTTC TRBD2 TRBJ2-5 - TRBV5-1